The 11 T cell receptor beta chains below all came from one sample that was sequenced in a study of CD8 T cells in ankylosing spondylitis. Using its own MiXCR run on the 5' RACE reads, TCRdb lists one record per CDR3 protein. This sample has some 220,000 distinct CDR3 sequences, with around 8% found just once. Sequencing was performed on blood, either unsorted or a sorted T cell fraction (not recorded which). These receptors originate from a female donor with ankylosing spondylitis or in good health (not recorded which).

Points on this clonotype: A clone one base away is much larger, so this may be a read error. The chain links TRBV7-2 to TRBJ2-7; D is undetermined. V was clipped by 3 bases and J by 7 bases, with 16 bases between them. The CDR3 contains 14 residues. Germline V gene data show CDR1 as SGHTA and CDR2 as FQGNSA. In DNA form, the CDR3 reads TGTACCAGCAGCTTCAATAGAGGCACTGGGGAGCAGTACTTC. Residues: CTSSFNRGTGEQYF.

This clonotype has at least ten counts. The J gene is TRBJ2-1, the V gene TRBV3-1, with TRBD1 matching over 8 bases. The germline CDR1 and CDR2 sequences are LGHDT and YNNKEL (reference sequence). The J segment lost 2 bases and the V segment lost 6 bases, leaving 3 bases of the junction unmatched. This CDR3 spans 14 amino acids. This chain's CDR3 is CASSLDRAYNEQFF. The CDR3 DNA is TGTGCCAGCAGTCTGGACAGGGCCTACAATGAGCAGTTCTTC.

Many counts were recorded for this clonotype. The chain joins TRBV29-1 to TRBJ2-3, with 10 bases aligning to TRBD2. Trimming removed 4 bases from V and 1 base from J; junction bases left unmatched: 8. Germline V lookup: CDR1 SQVTM, CDR2 ANQGSEA. The CDR3 consists of 16 residues. CDR3 in amino acids: CSVVSGRQVGTDTQYF. Here the CDR3 DNA reads TGCAGCGTTGTTAGCGGGAGGCAGGTGGGCACAGATACGCAGTATTTT.

At least ten counts were recorded for this clonotype. This rearrangement joins TRBV12-3 or TRBV12-4 to TRBJ1-4; no clear D. Between the trimmed V and J ends, which lost 6 bases and 8 bases, there was a span of 13 bases. CDR3 length: 13 amino acids. The CDR3 region has the DNA TGTGCCAGCAGGAAGATAGTGGGGGAAAAACTGTTTTTT. Translated, it gives CASRKIVGEKLFF.

This clonotype was picked up many times. The gene calls are TRBV25-1 and TRBJ2-1; D not certain. CDR1 and CDR2 (germline): MGHDK, SYGVNS. V lost 5 bases to trimming and J lost 7 bases, with 9 bases between them. The CDR3 consists of 12 residues. The CDR3 DNA reads as TGTGCCAGCAGTACCGTGAGGAATGAGCAGTTCTTC. This encodes CASSTVRNEQFF.

With regard to this clonotype: A much larger clonotype is one base distant, so this may be a read error. V gene TRBV28 combines with J gene TRBJ1-2; 7 bases align to TRBD1. Germline V gives CDR1 MDHEN, CDR2 SYDVKM. J gave up 8 bases and V 5 bases, and 17 bases lay outside the gene matches. The CDR3 loop spans 16 amino acids. CDR3 nucleotides: TGTGCCAGCAGTCACGGATCGGGCAGGGGGTCAGGAGGCTACACCTTC. As protein: CASSHGSGRGSGGYTF.

This clonotype was seen repeatedly, ten times or more. The chain joins TRBV20-1 to TRBJ2-1; D is unclear. Germline V CDR1 and CDR2: DFQATT, SNEGSKA (reference sequence). The CDR3 is 12 residues long. Trimming cost V 3 bases and J 10 bases, with 13 bases left between them. The CDR3 reads CSARGSPVEQFF. CDR3 coding DNA: TGCAGTGCTAGGGGTAGCCCGGTCGAGCAGTTCTTC.

This clonotype came up many times. This chain connects TRBV20-1 to TRBJ2-3; TRBD2 agrees at 9 bases. Germline V gene sequence: CDR1 DFQATT, CDR2 SNEGSKA (reference sequence). CDR3 length: 16 residues. Losses at the gene ends were 0 bases for V and 3 bases for J; bases not matched to a gene: 7. The CDR3 spells CSARDQSGRFTDTQYF. The CDR3, as DNA: TGCAGTGCTAGAGATCAAAGCGGGAGGTTTACAGATACGCAGTATTTT.

This clonotype was picked up many times. This chain links TRBV15 with TRBJ2-4; unclear D gene. V was cut by 5 bases and J by 0 bases, with 11 bases left in between. The CDR3 extends over 15 amino acids. Germline V lookup: CDR1 LNHNV, CDR2 YYDKDF (reference sequence). The CDR3 nucleotides are TGTGCCACCAGCTCTCAACAGCTAGCCAAAAACATTCAGTACTTC. Translated: CATSSQQLAKNIQYF.

The sample holds many counts of this clonotype. The rearrangement joins TRBV14 to TRBJ2-7; possibly TRBD1 or TRBD2 for D (5 bases each). The CDR3 is 15 amino acids. Trimming stripped 4 bases from V and 2 bases from J, with 15 bases between. Germline-derived CDR1 and CDR2 are SGHDN and FVKESK. CDR3 sequence reads: CASSRAGAGTYEQYF. The DNA for the CDR3 is TGTGCCAGCAGCCGAGCCGGGGCCGGAACCTACGAGCAGTACTTC.

This clonotype was detected only a few times. The chain recombines TRBV7-2 with TRBJ2-5, with D perhaps matching TRBD2 (6 bases). This CDR3 spans 16 amino acids. Germline V CDR1 and CDR2: SGHTA, FQGNSA. Trimming pared 1 base from V and 1 base from J, leaving 13 bases between. CDR3 DNA: TGTGCCAGCAGCTTAGGACTAGGCAGTACCCAAGAGACCCAGTACTTC. Its protein is CASSLGLGSTQETQYF.